This TCR beta chain was identified in a study of cytomegalovirus exposure and HLA in healthy donors. Study summary: The 120 validation repertoires used the same platform as the roughly 700 first-cohort repertoires (as reported by a later analysis).

Trimming took 1 base from V and 0 from J; bases not matched to a gene: 4. CDR1 and CDR2 (germline): MGHRA, YSYEKL. The CDR3 totals 17 residues. Sequenced by immunoSEQ multiplex PCR; TCRdb stores in-frame clones only, minus some. Of about 65,000 clones in the sample, roughly 94% were seen once. V is TRBV4-1 and J is TRBJ2-2, with 8 bases that match TRBD2. This TCR was recovered from a man between 18 and 35 years old in good health and CMV-seropositive. Source material: PBMCs. The DNA of the CDR3 is TGCGCCAGCAGCCAAGGATTAGCGGGGACGAACACCGGGGAGCTGTTTTTT. Protein sequence: CASSQGLAGTNTGELFF.